This TCR beta chain stems from a study of blood T cell repertoires in COVID-19. The wider study: The cDNA or gDNA used as material had been derived from T cells, B-cell-depleted T cells, or PBMCs.

The table came from immunoSEQ multiplex PCR; TCRdb's copy has only in-frame clones and leaves some out. The top ten hold 14% of the sample, which has 50,000 to 75,000 clones, roughly three quarters seen once. The V gene's germline CDR1 is MGHRA and CDR2 YSYEKL. Trimming took 0 bases from V and 1 from J, leaving 6 bases between them. CDR3 length: 14 residues. The V call is TRBV4-1, the J call TRBJ1-1, with unresolved D. The sample taken for sequencing was peripheral blood. The origin of this receptor is a man aged 55 to 70 with COVID-19, enrolled during active disease. CDR3 nucleotide sequence: TGCGCCAGCAGCCAAGAGGGAGGGAACACTGAAGCTTTCTTT. It is translated as CASSQEGGNTEAFF.